What follows are 15 T cell receptor beta chains derived from one specimen sequenced in a study of blood T cell repertoires in COVID-19. TCRdb's copy holds only in-frame clones and misses some; the assay was immunoSEQ multiplex PCR. The table shows 200,000 to 250,000 clones, with about 86% occurring only once. The specimen sequenced was peripheral blood. The receptors were sampled from a woman aged 50 to 60 with COVID-19, enrolled during active disease.

This chain links TRBV10-3 with TRBJ1-6; D not resolved. Germline CDR1 and CDR2: ENHRY and SYGVKD. V dropped 7 bases and J dropped 8 bases, with 15 bases sitting between them. The CDR3 has 14 amino acids. The CDR3 DNA is TGTGCCATCACTGATCCCGGGGTCGATTCACCCCTCCACTTT. It is translated as CAITDPGVDSPLHF.

The rearrangement links TRBV7-2 to TRBJ1-1; TRBD1 might be the D (6 bases). CDR3 length: 15 amino acids. The germline V gene has CDR1 SGHTA and CDR2 FQGNSA. V shed 5 bases and J shed 1 base, with 14 bases lying between them. This chain's CDR3 is CASSPPTGPNTEAFF. CDR3 nucleotides: TGTGCCAGCAGCCCGCCGACAGGTCCGAACACTGAAGCTTTCTTT. Together with reference TRBV7-2 and TRBJ1-1, the CDR3 gives the full variable domain: GAGVSQSPSNKVTEKGKDVELRCDPISGHTALYWYRQSLGQGLEFLIYFQGNSAPDKSGLPSDRFSAERTGGSVSTLTIQRTQQEDSAVYLCASSPPTGPNTEAFFGQGTRLTVV.

As DNA, the CDR3 is TGTGCCAGCAGCTTAGAGGCAGGGCTAACCTACGAGCAGTACGTC. It is translated as CASSLEAGLTYEQYV. V and J are TRBV7-8 and TRBJ2-7; D perhaps matches TRBD1 (5 bases). Trimming removed 1 base from V and 2 bases from J, with 12 bases in between. This CDR3 is 15 amino acids long. Germline values: CDR1 SGHVS, CDR2 FQNEAQ.

The J gene is TRBJ2-2, the V gene TRBV6-6; possibly TRBD1 for D (5 bases). V lost 4 bases and J lost 0, with 12 bases in between. Germline-derived CDR1 and CDR2 are MNHNY and SVGAGI (reference sequence). The CDR3 is 16 residues long. Written as DNA, the CDR3 is TGTGCCAGCAGTTGGACACCAAACGCGAACACCGGGGAGCTGTTTTTT. This sequence encodes CASSWTPNANTGELFF.

This chain uses TRBV24-1 with TRBJ2-2; the match to TRBD2 covers 7 bases. The CDR3 consists of 16 residues. The ends lost 9 bases at V and 0 bases at J; junction bases unmatched: 9. Germline V gene lookup returns CDR1 KGHDR and CDR2 SFDVKD. CDR3 amino acids: CATGGGLGSNTGELFF. CDR3 DNA: TGTGCCACCGGGGGGGGGTTAGGGTCGAACACCGGGGAGCTGTTTTTT.

This chain uses TRBV4-3 with TRBJ2-1, with D possibly matching TRBD2 (7 bases). V lost 3 bases to trimming and J lost 7 bases, with 19 bases between them. Germline loops: CDR1 LGHNA, CDR2 YSLEER. CDR3 length: 16 residues. CDR3 protein: CASSQDFRGAGNEQFF. CDR3 sequence (DNA): TGCGCCAGCAGCCAGGACTTCCGGGGGGCCGGGAATGAGCAGTTCTTC.

The chain combines TRBV24-1 with TRBJ2-2, with a weak D call TRBD1 (6 bases). Germline CDR1 reads KGHDR; CDR2 reads SFDVKD. The CDR3 extends over 15 amino acids. V was trimmed by 3 bases and J by 5 bases, leaving 12 bases between them. The DNA for the CDR3 is TGTGCCACCAGTGATCCCGGGACAACTACCGGGGAGCTGTTTTTT. Protein product: CATSDPGTTTGELFF.

Here the CDR3 DNA reads TGTGCCAGCAGCATCCAACCAGGGGCCGGAAACACCATATATTTT. Protein: CASSIQPGAGNTIYF. V is TRBV13 and J is TRBJ1-3; the D gene is possibly TRBD1 (6 bases). The CDR3 has 15 amino acids. The germline V gene has CDR1 PRHDT and CDR2 FYEKMQ (reference sequence). The germline V and J ends were trimmed by 5 bases and 4 bases, with 15 bases remaining between them.

This rearrangement joins TRBV24-1 to TRBJ1-3; D ambiguous. This CDR3 is built from 12 residues. CDR1 and CDR2 (germline): KGHDR, SFDVKD. Trimming removed 6 bases at V and 4 bases at J, with 6 bases between. Here the CDR3 reads CATSQTGNTIYF. DNA of the CDR3: TGTGCCACCAGTCAGACAGGAAACACCATATATTTT.

The genes are TRBV12-3 or TRBV12-4 and TRBJ1-1; D may be TRBD1 (6 bases). The V and J ends lost 4 bases and 5 bases respectively, with 11 bases between them. The CDR3 loop spans 13 amino acids. The CDR3 loop reads CASSSLGGTEAFF. CDR3 in DNA: TGTGCCAGCAGTTCCTTAGGGGGAACTGAAGCTTTCTTT.

The chain joins TRBV5-6 to TRBJ1-1; no clear D gene. V was shortened by 1 base and J by 1 base, with 14 bases between the two germline ends. This CDR3 has 16 residues. The germline V gene has CDR1 SGHDT and CDR2 YYEEEE. CDR3 residues: CASSLLGAGGNTEAFF. Written as DNA, the CDR3 is TGTGCCAGCAGCTTGTTAGGCGCGGGAGGGAACACTGAAGCTTTCTTT.

J is TRBJ1-2 and V is TRBV14; 9 bases align to TRBD1. Germline V gene data show CDR1 as SGHDN and CDR2 as FVKESK. CDR3 length equals 17 residues. V lost 0 bases to trimming and J lost 1 base; unmatched junction nucleotides: 6. Written as DNA, the CDR3 is TGTGCCAGCAGCCAAGACGGTAGACAGGGGGTTAACTATGGCTACACCTTC. This encodes CASSQDGRQGVNYGYTF.

This clone has only a few counts. V is TRBV5-4 and J is TRBJ2-1; D is perhaps TRBD2 (6 bases). Germline assignment: CDR1 SGHNT and CDR2 YYREEE (reference sequence). Trimming shortened V by 1 base and J by 6 bases, and 8 bases separated the two germline ends. The CDR3 contains 13 residues. The CDR3 DNA reads TGTGCCAGCAGCTTGTTCGGGGGCAATGAGCAGTTCTTC. Translated, it gives CASSLFGGNEQFF.

The chain employs TRBV11-2 and TRBJ2-7, with D tentatively TRBD2 (5 bases). The V and J ends lost 7 bases and 3 bases respectively, with 16 bases between them. This CDR3 has 14 residues. From germline, CDR1 is SGHAT and CDR2 FQNNGV. CDR3 nucleotides: TGTGCCAGCACCGACGTCGGGATCGTCTACGAGCAGTACTTC. It codes for CASTDVGIVYEQYF.

Of note for this clone: Mismatch with germline at one junction end may stem from a read error. The V and J genes are TRBV7-8 and TRBJ1-1, with a tentative D call TRBD1 (5 bases). This CDR3 has 14 residues. The V gene's germline CDR1 is SGHVS and CDR2 FQNEAQ. In DNA, the CDR3 is TGTGCCAGCAGCTTACCAGGAAGGGGCACTGAAACTTTCTTT. This gives the protein CASSLPGRGTETFF.